This TCR beta chain was recovered during a study of blood T cell repertoires in COVID-19. On the study more broadly: Spain, Italy and the United States supplied samples that represented acute and convalescent COVID-19. PBMCs, B-cell-depleted T cells, or T cells were the source of the cDNA or gDNA that made up the material.

The V gene's germline CDR1 is LGHNA and CDR2 YSLEER. The V gene lost 1 base and the J gene lost 4 bases, with 11 bases spanning the gap. The CDR3 spans 16 residues. Original analysis: Reference gene primer amplification gave nucleated cell count estimates. The assay was immunoSEQ multiplex PCR, and TCRdb's table has in-frame clones only and misses some. V and J calls plus clone size are reproduced from that table; the DNA served to infer D and trimming. Of just over 650,000 clones listed, more than 80% were seen once; the top ten hold approximately 0.3%. The rearrangement links TRBV4-3 to TRBJ1-6, with D uncertain. Sequencing used peripheral blood. This receptor was obtained from a young woman with acute or convalescent COVID-19. The CDR3 DNA is TGCGCCAGCAGCCAAGTAAACGGCGGATATAATTCACCCCTCCACTTT. Residues: CASSQVNGGYNSPLHF.